The entry below describes one T cell receptor beta chain. Its antigen is still unknown. The junction had 17 bases not matched to a gene; V was cut back by 7 bases and J by 6 bases. The germline CDR1 and CDR2 sequences are SQVTM and ANQGSEA. The CDR3 is made up of 16 amino acids. Unique molecular identifiers were present in the TCR beta cDNA libraries. Around 450,000 cDNA molecules were recovered from an input of about 0.95 to 11 million T cells. Each CDR3 protein is one row after TCRdb ran MiXCR on the PCR reads. The sample has over 250,000 distinct CDR3 sequences, 36% seen once. The sample comes from a study of post-analysis software for immune sequencing data. Across the study: The patients showed relapsing-remitting, secondary progressive and progressive-relapsing multiple sclerosis courses.

Study-wide findings and caveats: The F measure placed samples prepared in the same batch into strongly shared clusters. TRBV5-6, TRBV5-1 and TRBV20-1 belonged to a set of about 5 TRBV segments that were more frequent in patients than controls. Significantly decreased normalized Chao1 diversity was recorded for multiple sclerosis patients relative to controls.

The J gene is TRBJ2-2, the V gene TRBV29-1, with 7 positions matching TRBD1. This clonotype originated in a girl aged 5-17 years with multiple sclerosis. Source material: blood. CDR3 loop: CSGGRLTAGGSGELFF. Here the CDR3 DNA reads TGCAGCGGTGGGCGTTTGACGGCAGGGGGATCCGGGGAGCTGTTTTTT.